The TCR beta chain described here comes from a study of CD8 T cells in Susac syndrome. Staining for CD27 and CD45RA defined the memory subsets used in TEMRA sorting. The germline CDR1 and CDR2 sequences are SGHTA and FQGNSA. The CDR3 spans 19 residues. With random hexamers, roughly 0.45 to 1 ug RNA was reverse transcribed. An immunoSEQ multiplex PCR amplified TCR beta CDR3 over 54 Vbeta and 13 Jbeta. MiXCR, applied by TCRdb to the immunoSEQ multiplex PCR reads, yields one record per CDR3 protein. In the table there are about 2,000 distinct CDR3 sequences, roughly 69% of which are singletons. As regards this clonotype: Relative to the germline gene, one junction end is altered; a read error may explain this.

The J gene is TRBJ2-7, the V gene TRBV7-2, with 8 bases matching TRBD1. The TCR sequence derives from a human donor with Susac syndrome. The sequencing input was CD8+ TEMRA cells from PBMCs. Subset of the sample: FACS-sorted terminally differentiated effector memory CD8+ T cells re-expressing CD45RA (CD8+ TEMRA). The chain's CDR3 is CASRLVLGAGGLQAYEQYF. The CDR3 nucleotides read TGTGCCAGCCGCTTAGTTTTGGGGGCAGGGGGCCTCCAGGCCTACGAGCAGTACTTC.